One and the same sample provided the 19 T cell receptor beta chains below, sequenced in a study of cytotoxic CD8 clonotypes in ibrutinib-treated CLL. Sequencing used immunoSEQ multiplex PCR; TCRdb keeps in-frame clones, though not all of them. Among approximately 150,000 clones listed, approximately 80% were seen once. The specimen was PBMCs, collected after 12 months of ibrutinib treatment. These receptors all come from a human donor with chronic lymphocytic leukemia.

The genes are TRBV5-1 and TRBJ2-3; perhaps TRBD1 as D (6 bases). Germline V gives CDR1 SGHRS, CDR2 YFSETQ. V lost 4 bases and J 0 bases, leaving 9 bases between the germline ends. The CDR3 extends over 14 amino acids. The CDR3 bases are TGCGCCAGCAGCGGACAGTCTAGCACAGATACGCAGTATTTT. Amino acid sequence: CASSGQSSTDTQYF.

This rearrangement joins TRBV19 to TRBJ2-3, with 8 bases identical to TRBD1. CDR1 is LNHDA, CDR2 SQIVND, per germline (reference sequence). The V and J ends lost 5 bases and 0 bases, in that order; junction bases with no gene match: 4. This CDR3 region has 15 residues. For the CDR3, the DNA is TGTGCCAGTAGTCGACAGGGGACTAGCACAGATACGCAGTATTTT. Protein: CASSRQGTSTDTQYF.

DNA for the CDR3: TGTGCCAGCGGGGCAGTGGACACTGAAGCTTTCTTT. This encodes CASGAVDTEAFF. This sequence joins TRBV6-6 and TRBJ1-1, with D possibly matching TRBD1 (5 bases). The CDR3 totals 12 residues. Deletions cut 8 bases from V and 3 bases from J, with 10 bases between. Looked up from germline, CDR1 is MNHNY and CDR2 is SVGAGI (reference sequence).

The chain employs TRBV21-1 and TRBJ2-7; TRBD1 is taken as the D call from the table, unchecked against the DNA. TRBV21-1 is a documented pseudogene. The CDR3 length is 13 residues. The DNA of the CDR3 is TGTGCCAGCGCCGGACAGGGGTTCTACGAGCAGTACTTC. Its protein is CASAGQGFYEQYF.

The chain employs TRBV7-8 and TRBJ1-1, with TRBD1 as a possible D gene (6 bases). CDR3 length: 15 amino acids. Trimming took 6 bases from V and 5 from J, leaving 19 bases between them. In germline, CDR1 is SGHVS, CDR2 FQNEAQ. CDR3: CASSQGGQSITEAFF. For the CDR3, the DNA is TGTGCCAGCAGTCAAGGCGGACAGAGTATTACTGAAGCTTTCTTT.

The genes are TRBV27 and TRBJ2-6; 9 nucleotides agree with TRBD1. The V gene's germline CDR1 is MNHEY and CDR2 SMNVEV (reference sequence). The CDR3 loop spans 18 amino acids. V lost 2 bases to trimming and J lost 2 bases; unmatched junction nucleotides: 7. In DNA, the CDR3 is TGTGCCAGCAGTTTAGGGGACAGGGCATTGGCTGGGGCCAACGTCCTGACTTTC. It specifies CASSLGDRALAGANVLTF.

The rearrangement links TRBV5-6 to TRBJ2-7; a possible D gene is TRBD1 (5 bases). Trimming took 0 bases from V and 6 from J, leaving 13 bases between them. This CDR3 is 14 amino acids long. In germline, CDR1 is SGHDT, CDR2 YYEEEE. The CDR3 coding sequence is TGTGCCAGCAGCTTGGGACAGACCTTCTCCGAGCAGTACTTC. Its translation: CASSLGQTFSEQYF.

There are a few counts of this clone. The CDR3 loop is CASSPDSNYGYTF. The CDR3 DNA reads TGTGCCAGCAGCCCCGACAGTAACTATGGCTACACCTTC. V is TRBV11-2 and J is TRBJ1-2; possibly TRBD1 for D (5 bases). The ends were cut back, 5 bases at V and 1 base at J, with 8 bases in the middle. This CDR3 spans 13 amino acids. Germline CDR1 is SGHAT and CDR2 is FQNNGV.

The chain joins TRBV4-1 to TRBJ2-1; D is uncertain. V was trimmed by 0 bases and J by 5 bases, leaving 5 bases between them. The CDR3 spans 13 residues. Germline values: CDR1 MGHRA, CDR2 YSYEKL. As DNA, the CDR3 is TGCGCCAGCAGCCAAGATGAGGACAATGAGCAGTTCTTC. It yields the protein CASSQDEDNEQFF.

The rearrangement joins TRBV28 to TRBJ1-4; D perhaps matches TRBD1 (5 bases). The CDR3 is made up of 17 amino acids. CDR1 is MDHEN and CDR2 is SYDVKM in the germline V gene. V was cut by 5 bases and J by 5 bases, with 21 bases left in between. The CDR3 protein is CASSQGPAAWWNEKLFF. CDR3 coding DNA: TGTGCCAGCAGTCAGGGACCCGCCGCATGGTGGAATGAAAAACTGTTTTTT. The full variable domain, its missing parts supplied by reference TRBV28 and TRBJ1-4, is DVKVTQSSRYLVKRTGEKVFLECVQDMDHENMFWYRQDPGLGLRLIYFSYDVKMKEKGDIPEGYSVSREKKERFSLILESASTNQTSMYLCASSQGPAAWWNEKLFFGSGTQLSVL.

The V gene is TRBV4-1, the J gene TRBJ2-3; D is perhaps TRBD2 (5 bases). The V end lost 1 base, the J end lost 3 bases, and 8 bases lay between the germline ends. Germline CDR1 and CDR2: MGHRA and YSYEKL. CDR3 length: 14 amino acids. CDR3 sequence reads: CASSQVEVTDTQYF. For the CDR3, the DNA is TGCGCCAGCAGCCAAGTGGAGGTTACAGATACGCAGTATTTT.

The chain combines TRBV28 with TRBJ1-2; 12 bases map to TRBD1. J lost 7 bases, V lost 7 bases, and 7 bases had no gene match. There are 14 residues in the CDR3. Germline CDR1 and CDR2: MDHEN and SYDVKM. CDR3 region: CASTSGTGGRGYTF. The CDR3 DNA follows: TGTGCCAGCACTTCCGGGACAGGGGGCCGTGGCTACACCTTC.

The rearrangement links TRBV15 to TRBJ2-5; TRBD1 is a possible D gene (6 bases). Germline lookup yields CDR1 LNHNV and CDR2 YYDKDF (reference sequence). The CDR3 covers 14 residues. V dropped 0 bases and J dropped 7 bases, with 12 bases sitting between them. As DNA, the CDR3 is TGTGCCACCAGCAGAGATGACAGGCTCGGGACCCAGTACTTC. Its protein is CATSRDDRLGTQYF.

This chain joins TRBV7-3 and TRBJ2-3; D perhaps matches TRBD2 (6 bases). Trimming stripped 5 bases from V and 0 bases from J, with 15 bases between. The V gene's germline CDR1 is SGHTA and CDR2 FQGTGA. The CDR3 totals 16 residues. The CDR3: CASSPGIAGSTDTQYF. CDR3 nucleotides: TGTGCCAGCAGCCCGGGGATTGCGGGAAGCACAGATACGCAGTATTTT.

The sample holds one count of this clone. V usage is TRBV2 and J usage is TRBJ2-6; D not resolved. Germline values: CDR1 SNHLY, CDR2 FYNNEI. The CDR3 sequence is 15 residues long. Trimming removed 2 bases at V and 1 base at J, with 6 bases between. The CDR3 nucleotides read TGTGCCAGCAGTGAAAATTTGTCTGGGGCCAACGTCCTGACTTTC. It codes for CASSENLSGANVLTF.

This chain links TRBV30 with TRBJ2-7; tentative D call: TRBD1 (6 bases). The CDR3 runs to 15 residues. Germline V lookup: CDR1 GTSNPN, CDR2 SVGIG (reference sequence). Trimming shortened V by 3 bases and J by 3 bases, and 18 bases separated the two germline ends. DNA of the CDR3: TGTGCCTGGAGATCCTTGTCCTGGACAGTCTACGAGCAGTACTTC. Translation: CAWRSLSWTVYEQYF. Filled out from reference TRBV30 and TRBJ2-7, the complete variable domain reads SQTIHQWPATLVQPVGSPLSLECTVEGTSNPNLYWYRQAAGRGLQLLFYSVGIGQISSEVPQNLSASRPQDRQFILSSKKLLLSDSGFYLCAWRSLSWTVYEQYFGPGTRLTVT.

This clone has just a few counts. The chain employs TRBV7-6 and TRBJ2-5; D gene uncertain. The CDR3 has 9 amino acids. Germline V lookup: CDR1 SGHVS, CDR2 FNYEAQ. V lost 5 bases to trimming and J lost 5 bases, with 0 bases between them. The CDR3 protein is CASSETQYF. The CDR3, as DNA: TGTGCCAGCAGCGAGACCCAGTACTTC.

This rearrangement joins TRBV7-9 to TRBJ1-2; D is ambiguous. CDR1 is SEHNR, CDR2 FQNEAQ, per germline (reference sequence). This CDR3 contains 13 residues. V lost 5 bases to trimming and J lost 4 bases, with 11 bases between them. The DNA of the CDR3 is TGTGCCAGCAGCCTTGGCGCAGGCTATGGCTACACCTTC. Its protein product is CASSLGAGYGYTF.

J is TRBJ2-7 and V is TRBV15; the D is unclear. V shed 1 base and J shed 4 bases, with 8 bases lying between them. The V gene's germline CDR1 is LNHNV and CDR2 YYDKDF (reference sequence). The CDR3 runs 13 residues. DNA for the CDR3: TGTGCCACCAGCAGAGGTGCAGAGTACGAGCAGTACTTC. This codes for CATSRGAEYEQYF.